The clone carrying this T cell receptor (beta chain) appeared once. Its antigen is currently unknown. These data originate in a study of cytomegalovirus exposure and HLA in healthy donors. Study-level background: A subsequent analysis reported that the roughly 120 validation repertoires were produced on the same platform that had also been used for the 600 to 700 first-cohort repertoires.

The CDR3 extends over 15 amino acids. Trimming cost V 5 bases and J 4 bases, with 17 bases left between them. The germline CDR1 and CDR2 sequences are MNHEY and SVGAGI. Overall study findings and caveats: According to a subsequent analysis, TCR clusters identified in the first cohort showed a tendency to co-occur across the approximately 120 validation repertoires. Rarity held for most TCR sequences, but there were some public TCRs that occurred in many donors. In vitro assays verified that a few CMV-associated chains recognized CMV antigens specifically.

Sequenced by immunoSEQ multiplex PCR; TCRdb stores in-frame clones only, minus some. The top ten hold under 0.85% of the sample, which has roughly 300,000 clones, roughly 85% seen once. The chain links TRBV6-5 to TRBJ1-2, with D tentatively TRBD1 (6 bases). This TCR was recovered from a woman aged 18-29 years in good health and CMV-seronegative. The sequenced sample consisted of PBMCs. CDR3 DNA: TGTGCCAGCAGTCCCGTTGGGGGCTCAGGCTATGGCTACACCTTC. Translation: CASSPVGGSGYGYTF.